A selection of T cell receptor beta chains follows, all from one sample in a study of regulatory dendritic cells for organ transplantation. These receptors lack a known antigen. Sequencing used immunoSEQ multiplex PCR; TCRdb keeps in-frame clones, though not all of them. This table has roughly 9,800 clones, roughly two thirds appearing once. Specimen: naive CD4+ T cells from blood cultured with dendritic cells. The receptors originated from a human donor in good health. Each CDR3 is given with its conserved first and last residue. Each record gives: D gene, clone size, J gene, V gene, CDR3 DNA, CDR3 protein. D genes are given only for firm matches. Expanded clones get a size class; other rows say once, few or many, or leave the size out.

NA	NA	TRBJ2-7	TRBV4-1	TGCGCCAGCAGCCAAGACCCGGGACTGCTGGGGAACGAGCAGTACTTC	CASSQDPGLLGNEQYF
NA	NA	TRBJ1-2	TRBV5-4	TGTGCCAGCAGCTTGGGAGTCCTGGAGGGGAACGGCTACACCTTC	CASSLGVLEGNGYTF
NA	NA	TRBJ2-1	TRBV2	TGTGCCAGCAGTGAAGACTTGCGCTGGAGCTCCTACAATGAGCAGTTCTTC	CASSEDLRWSSYNEQFF
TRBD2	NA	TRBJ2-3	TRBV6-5	TGTGCCAGCAGTTACCGGGGGACTAGCCCAGATACGCAGTATTTT	CASSYRGTSPDTQYF
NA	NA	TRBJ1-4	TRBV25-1	TGTGCCAGCACACAGTACGATTATGAAAAACTGTTTTTT	CASTQYDYEKLFF
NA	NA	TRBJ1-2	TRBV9	TGTGCCAGCAGCGTGACAGCCTCTAACTATGGCTACACCTTC	CASSVTASNYGYTF
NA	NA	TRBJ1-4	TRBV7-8	TGTGCCAGCAGCTTATTTGCCGGAGCAATGGGTGAAAAACTGTTTTTT	CASSLFAGAMGEKLFF
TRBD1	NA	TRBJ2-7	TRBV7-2	TGTGCCAGCAGCCCTGGACAGGGTTGGTACGAGCAGTACTTC	CASSPGQGWYEQYF
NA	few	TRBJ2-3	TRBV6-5	TGTGCCAGCAGTTACTTGGTGGGGGGTCCAGATACGCAGTATTTT	CASSYLVGGPDTQYF
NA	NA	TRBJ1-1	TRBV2	TGTGCCAGCAGTGGCATCCAGGGTGAGGTCGGTGAAGCTTTCTTT	CASSGIQGEVGEAFF
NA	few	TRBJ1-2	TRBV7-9	TGTGCCAGCAGCTCCCGCGGTTCCGACTATGGCTACACCTTC	CASSSRGSDYGYTF
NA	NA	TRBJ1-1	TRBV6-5	TGTGCCAGCAGTTCGGAGGTCACTGAAGCTTTCTTT	CASSSEVTEAFF
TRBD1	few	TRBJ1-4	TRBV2	TGTGCCAGCAGCGCCGGGACAGGGCCTGGCGGACTGTTTTTT	CASSAGTGPGGLFF
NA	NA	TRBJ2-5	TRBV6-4	TGTGCCAGCAGGGCGATCGGCTTCAGGAAGACCCAGTACTTC	CASRAIGFRKTQYF
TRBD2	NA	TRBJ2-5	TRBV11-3	TGTGCCAGCAGCTTAGCCGGGACTAGCGGGGTCCAAGAGACCCAGTACTTC	CASSLAGTSGVQETQYF
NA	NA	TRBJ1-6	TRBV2	TGTGCCAGCAAAAGCGGAGTAGAGTCACCCCTCCACTTT	CASKSGVESPLHF
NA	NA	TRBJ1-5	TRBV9	TGTGCCAGCAGCGTAGGGGGGGTTCTCAATCAGCCCCAGCATTTT	CASSVGGVLNQPQHF